The 19 T cell receptor beta chains below all came from one sample that was sequenced in a study of cytomegalovirus exposure and HLA in healthy donors. Vbeta (60) and Jbeta (13) primers were used in the PCR. Repertoires were generated with immunoSEQ multiplex PCR, while TCRdb's copy carries only in-frame clones and drops some. The sample has about 180,000 clones; 75% to 85% are singletons. Sequencing used PBMCs. The source of these receptors is a girl aged 2-9 years in good health and CMV-seropositive.

The chain recombines TRBV30 with TRBJ2-3, with D possibly matching TRBD1 (6 bases). The CDR3 has 16 amino acids. V was pared by 7 bases and J by 5 bases, with 25 bases between. Germline CDR1 reads GTSNPN; CDR2 reads SVGIG (reference sequence). Written as DNA, the CDR3 is TGTGCCTCCCGTCCACACACCAGGGGATGGGGAGATACGCAGTATTTT. Its protein is CASRPHTRGWGDTQYF.

This clone was counted once. The J gene is TRBJ2-1, the V gene TRBV6-6; 10 positions match TRBD1. CDR1 is MNHNY and CDR2 is SVGAGI in the germline V gene (reference sequence). V trimming: 2 bases; J trimming: 4 bases; junction bases outside the gene matches: 5. This CDR3 spans 16 amino acids. CDR3 nucleotide sequence: TGTGCCAGCAGTTACGAGGGGACAGGGGTATACAATGAGCAGTTCTTC. This gives the protein CASSYEGTGVYNEQFF.

This clone was recorded once. The V gene is TRBV15, the J gene TRBJ1-3, with unresolved D. Germline loops: CDR1 LNHNV, CDR2 YYDKDF (reference sequence). The V gene lost 0 bases and the J gene lost 4 bases, with 4 bases spanning the gap. The CDR3 spans 13 residues. In DNA form, the CDR3 reads TGTGCCACCAGCAGAGATTCGGGAAACACCATATATTTT. This gives the protein CATSRDSGNTIYF.

The chain carries TRBV11-2 and TRBJ2-1; 8 nucleotides align to TRBD2. The germline V gene encodes CDR1 SGHAT and CDR2 FQNNGV. This CDR3 comprises 12 residues. With 5 bases clipped from V and 8 bases from J, the junction kept 2 bases outside the gene matches. The CDR3 nucleotides are TGTGCCAGCAGCCCGCGGGAGGATGAGCAGTTCTTC. It codes for CASSPREDEQFF.

The chain carries TRBV10-3 and TRBJ1-1; no clear D. CDR3 length: 19 amino acids. Germline CDR1 is ENHRY and CDR2 is SYGVKD. Trimming took off 3 bases at V and 0 bases at J, with 23 bases between the two ends. The CDR3 nucleotides read TGTGCCATCAGTGACCCCAGCGGTCGCCGAGGAGAGGTGAACACTGAAGCTTTCTTT. It encodes CAISDPSGRRGEVNTEAFF.

This chain connects TRBV28 to TRBJ2-1; D is possibly TRBD2 (5 bases). Between the trimmed V and J ends, which lost 7 bases and 3 bases, there was a span of 16 bases. CDR1 and CDR2 from the germline V gene are MDHEN and SYDVKM. This CDR3 region has 15 residues. CDR3 protein: CASKGGSPLYNEQFF. The CDR3 DNA follows: TGTGCCAGCAAGGGTGGGAGCCCCCTCTACAATGAGCAGTTCTTC.

V is TRBV19 and J is TRBJ1-5, with TRBD1 as a possible D gene (6 bases). In germline, CDR1 is LNHDA, CDR2 SQIVND (reference sequence). CDR3 size: 18 residues. V was shortened by 1 base and J by 0 bases, with 16 bases between the two germline ends. CDR3 in amino acids: CASSIVAGAAVSNQPQHF. CDR3 sequence (DNA): TGTGCCAGTAGTATAGTAGCAGGGGCGGCGGTTAGCAATCAGCCCCAGCATTTT.

Points on this clone: The same CDR3 is also encoded by other DNA sequences in this sample. The V gene is TRBV5-1, the J gene TRBJ2-5, with TRBD1 matching over 8 bases. J lost 1 base, V lost 1 base, and 0 bases had no gene match. CDR1 and CDR2 from the germline V gene are SGHRS and YFSETQ. The CDR3 totals 14 residues. The CDR3 region is CASSLTGGQETQYF. The CDR3 coding sequence is TGCGCCAGCAGCTTGACAGGGGGCCAAGAGACCCAGTACTTC. The entire variable domain, with the rest obtained from reference TRBV5-1 and TRBJ2-5, is as follows: KAGVTQTPRYLIKTRGQQVTLSCSPISGHRSVSWYQQTPGQGLQFLFEYFSETQRNKGNFPGRFSGRQFSNSRSEMNVSTLELGDSALYLCASSLTGGQETQYFGPGTRLLVL.

The V and J genes are TRBV6-6 and TRBJ1-2; D gene unclear. The germline V gene encodes CDR1 MNHNY and CDR2 SVGAGI (reference sequence). This CDR3 has 15 residues. The V gene lost 7 bases and the J gene lost 1 base, with 16 bases spanning the gap. As DNA, the CDR3 is TGTGCCAGCATCTTGAGAGCTTCCCTTAACTATGGCTACACCTTC. It codes for CASILRASLNYGYTF.

The V and J genes are TRBV28 and TRBJ1-5, with D possibly being TRBD1 (5 bases). V lost 6 bases to trimming and J lost 9 bases, with 18 bases between them. The germline V gene has CDR1 MDHEN and CDR2 SYDVKM. The CDR3 totals 14 residues. DNA of the CDR3: TGTGCCAGCAGCCGACGGGGGGGGGATCGGCCCCAGCATTTT. It codes for CASSRRGGDRPQHF.

The chain couples TRBV19 to TRBJ2-2, with TRBD2 matching over 11 bases. The CDR3 is 16 amino acids. V shed 5 bases and J 7 bases; nucleotides not matched to a gene: 9. CDR1 LNHDA and CDR2 SQIVND come from the germline V gene (reference sequence). The CDR3 DNA is TGTGCCAGTAGTCCCCCTAGCGGGGGGAGGATCGGGGAGCTGTTTTTT. It is translated as CASSPPSGGRIGELFF.

The rearrangement links TRBV19 to TRBJ2-3; TRBD2 matches 11 bases. CDR1 LNHDA and CDR2 SQIVND come from the germline V gene (reference sequence). CDR3 length: 15 residues. Trimming took 7 bases from V and 6 from J; bases not matched to a gene: 9. CDR3 residues: CASISGRGLSDTQYF. The CDR3 DNA reads as TGTGCCAGTATTAGCGGGAGGGGGCTAAGTGATACGCAGTATTTT.

The CDR3 bases are TGTGCCAGCAGTAAAACCGGGACAGGATCCTCTGGAAACACCATATATTTT. Protein sequence: CASSKTGTGSSGNTIYF. This chain joins TRBV27 and TRBJ1-3; TRBD1 matches 8 bases. Trimming removed 5 bases from V and 0 bases from J; junction bases left unmatched: 9. This CDR3 is 17 amino acids long. CDR1 MNHEY and CDR2 SMNVEV come from the germline V gene (reference sequence).

The gene calls are TRBV10-3 and TRBJ1-2; 9 nucleotides agree with TRBD1. Per germline, CDR1 ENHRY and CDR2 SYGVKD. The CDR3 runs to 15 residues. With V trimmed by 3 bases and J by 6 bases, 8 bases remained unmatched. The CDR3 nucleotides are TGTGCCATCAGTGAACAGGGGGCGACAGTGGATGGCTACACCTTC. Protein product: CAISEQGATVDGYTF.

This sequence joins TRBV19 and TRBJ1-1; 8 positions match TRBD1. Germline trimming cut 8 bases from V and 5 bases from J; bases unmatched to any gene: 7. The CDR3 is made up of 13 amino acids. The germline gives CDR1 LNHDA, CDR2 SQIVND (reference sequence). DNA of the CDR3: TGTGCCAGTCTCAAGACAGGGGAAACTGAAGCTTTCTTT. Amino acids: CASLKTGETEAFF.

The V and J genes are TRBV6-1 and TRBJ2-4; 9 positions match TRBD1. The ends lost 6 bases at V and 6 bases at J; junction bases unmatched: 9. The CDR3 runs to 15 residues. In germline, CDR1 is MNHNS, CDR2 SASEGT. The CDR3 reads CASSDPGDRVNIQYF. CDR3 nucleotide sequence: TGTGCCAGCAGCGACCCAGGGGACAGGGTAAACATTCAGTACTTC.

This chain uses TRBV9 with TRBJ2-1; the match to TRBD2 covers 9 bases. The length of the CDR3 is 16 residues. After removal of 0 bases from V and 8 bases from J, the junction contained 9 bases not matched to a gene. Germline V gene lookup returns CDR1 SGDLS and CDR2 YYNGEE. The CDR3 DNA reads as TGTGCCAGCAGCGTAGTTAGCGGGAGAGATAGCGATGAGCAGTTCTTC. This gives the protein CASSVVSGRDSDEQFF.

The rearrangement links TRBV28 to TRBJ1-5; maybe TRBD1 (5 bases). Between the trimmed V and J ends, which lost 5 bases and 5 bases, there was a span of 13 bases. This CDR3 comprises 14 residues. Germline V CDR1 and CDR2: MDHEN, SYDVKM. CDR3 region: CASSLLTGYQPQHF. In nucleotides, the CDR3 is TGTGCCAGCAGTCTACTCACAGGCTATCAGCCCCAGCATTTT.

The chain employs TRBV9 and TRBJ2-3; 9 bases fit TRBD2. The CDR3 totals 17 residues. The V segment lost 0 bases and the J segment 4 bases; nucleotides outside the gene matches: 9. Looked up from germline, CDR1 is SGDLS and CDR2 is YYNGEE. The CDR3 nucleotides are TGTGCCAGCAGCGTAGGGGCTGTTAGCGGGAGCGCAGATACGCAGTATTTT. Amino acids: CASSVGAVSGSADTQYF.